This T cell receptor beta chain was captured in a study of blood T cell repertoires in COVID-19. Study context: Acute and convalescent COVID-19 specimens originated in the United States, Italy and Spain. From T cells, B-cell-depleted T cells, or PBMCs came the material, which was cDNA or gDNA.

V was shortened by 7 bases and J by 2 bases, with 15 bases between the two germline ends. The length of the CDR3 is 14 residues. Germline V CDR1 and CDR2: MNHEY, SVGEGT. How the authors handled the data: Amplification of reference gene primers provided the estimated nucleated cell counts. Sequencing was performed with immunoSEQ multiplex PCR; in TCRdb, only in-frame clones are kept and a portion is missing. D and trimming come from the DNA, and the V and J calls and clone size come from that table. The data show 45,000 to 55,000 clones, 88% seen once. The sequence was collected from a human donor in a cohort sampled during active COVID-19. The sample was peripheral blood. The chain has TRBV6-2 or TRBV6-3 and TRBJ2-7; possible D gene TRBD2, 6 bases. Here the CDR3 DNA reads TGTGCCAGCACCCCAGCGGGTCTTGCCTACGAGCAGTACTTC. Its translation: CASTPAGLAYEQYF.